One and the same sample provided the 22 T cell receptor beta chains below, sequenced in a study of shared T cell receptors in the human thymus. Profiled with immunoSEQ multiplex PCR; TCRdb holds only in-frame clones, not every one. The sample has under 450,000 clones; around 95% are singletons. Input material: thymocytes. These receptors were obtained from a human donor.

This clone was observed once. This rearrangement joins TRBV18 to TRBJ2-7; the D is unclear. The CDR3 has 16 amino acids. V was shortened by 0 bases and J by 2 bases, with 14 bases between the two germline ends. The germline V gene has CDR1 KGHSH and CDR2 LQKENI. DNA for the CDR3: TGTGCCAGCTCACCACCGTTCACGGGCAGACCCTACGAGCAGTACTTC. Encoded protein: CASSPPFTGRPYEQYF.

V usage is TRBV7-3 and J usage is TRBJ1-3; TRBD1 matches 7 bases. V lost 1 base, J lost 2 bases, and 2 bases stayed unmatched. There are 15 residues in the CDR3. The germline gives CDR1 SGHTA, CDR2 FQGTGA. This CDR3 reads CASSLMTGPGNTIYF. The CDR3 bases are TGTGCCAGCAGCTTAATGACAGGGCCTGGAAACACCATATATTTT.

V gene TRBV4-1 combines with J gene TRBJ1-1; TRBD1 agrees at 9 bases. V was pared by 3 bases and J by 3 bases, with 8 bases of the junction left unmatched. The CDR3 covers 16 residues. Germline V gene data show CDR1 as MGHRA and CDR2 as YSYEKL. The CDR3 region is CASSHGQGRWHTEAFF. CDR3 sequence (DNA): TGCGCCAGCAGCCACGGACAGGGGAGGTGGCACACTGAAGCTTTCTTT.

Here the CDR3 reads CASSKALDQPQHF. CDR3 nucleotides: TGTGCCAGCAGCAAAGCGCTCGATCAGCCCCAGCATTTT. This chain connects TRBV21-1 to TRBJ1-5. TRBV21-1 has pseudogene status. The CDR3 covers 13 residues.

This chain uses TRBV25-1 with TRBJ2-7, with TRBD2 as a possible D gene (6 bases). The germline gives CDR1 MGHDK, CDR2 SYGVNS. This CDR3 contains 13 residues. Trimming took off 2 bases at V and 7 bases at J, with 12 bases between the two ends. The DNA of the CDR3 is TGTGCCAGCAGTGAAGCGGGATCACAAGAGCAGTACTTC. Translating it yields CASSEAGSQEQYF.

This clone was detected once. The CDR3 loop is CASRLGGGGYTF. In DNA, the CDR3 is TGTGCCAGCAGACTCGGGGGTGGTGGCTACACCTTC. The chain is built from TRBV5-6 and TRBJ1-2; possibly TRBD1 for D (5 bases). Looked up from germline, CDR1 is SGHDT and CDR2 is YYEEEE. This CDR3 contains 12 residues. The V and J ends lost 5 bases and 7 bases respectively, with 12 bases between them.

The chain uses TRBV5-5 and TRBJ1-2, with D unclear. V was cut by 1 base and J by 0 bases, with 13 bases left in between. Germline V gene lookup returns CDR1 SGHKS and CDR2 YYEKEE (reference sequence). The CDR3 consists of 16 residues. CDR3 nucleotides: TGTGCCAGCAGCTTGAGGAGGAGTGGAGCTAACTATGGCTACACCTTC. Protein: CASSLRRSGANYGYTF.

The J gene is TRBJ2-1, the V gene TRBV6-1, with 7 nucleotides matching TRBD2. The CDR3 loop spans 16 amino acids. In germline, CDR1 is MNHNS, CDR2 SASEGT. With V trimmed by 4 bases and J by 4 bases, 10 bases remained unmatched. The CDR3: CASSGRAGAPYNEQFF. Written as DNA, the CDR3 is TGTGCCAGCAGTGGGAGGGCGGGAGCGCCATACAATGAGCAGTTCTTC.

This chain connects TRBV7-2 to TRBJ2-7; 10 bases fit TRBD1. This CDR3 has 16 residues. The J segment lost 3 bases and the V segment lost 5 bases, leaving 10 bases of the junction unmatched. CDR1 is SGHTA, CDR2 FQGNSA, per germline. This chain's CDR3 is CASSRQGAQEIYEQYF. The CDR3 region has the DNA TGTGCCAGCAGCCGACAGGGGGCACAAGAGATCTACGAGCAGTACTTC.

The genes are TRBV19 and TRBJ2-1, with unresolved D. The CDR3 sequence is 18 residues long. Trimming removed 0 bases from V and 0 bases from J, with 15 bases in between. The germline CDR1 and CDR2 sequences are LNHDA and SQIVND (reference sequence). The CDR3 DNA follows: TGTGCCAGTAGTATAGATCCGGTACAGCTGAGCTCCTACAATGAGCAGTTCTTC. This encodes CASSIDPVQLSSYNEQFF.

In its sample, this clone was seen once. The rearrangement joins TRBV11-2 to TRBJ2-3; D possibly corresponds to TRBD2 (5 bases). The germline CDR1 and CDR2 sequences are SGHAT and FQNNGV. With 5 bases removed from V and 2 bases from J, the gap between germline ends came to 14 bases. CDR3 size: 15 residues. DNA of the CDR3: TGTGCCAGCAGCCGTCTAGCCCCACTCACAGATACGCAGTATTTT. Translating gives CASSRLAPLTDTQYF.

V and J are TRBV5-1 and TRBJ2-1; the match to TRBD2 covers 8 bases. The length of the CDR3 is 16 residues. Germline V gene data show CDR1 as SGHRS and CDR2 as YFSETQ. Germline trimming cut 0 bases from V and 4 bases from J; bases unmatched to any gene: 6. The CDR3 loop reads CASSLALAGSYNEQFF. The DNA of the CDR3 is TGCGCCAGCAGCTTGGCCCTAGCGGGTTCGTACAATGAGCAGTTCTTC. The full variable domain, completed using reference TRBV5-1 and TRBJ2-1, is KAGVTQTPRYLIKTRGQQVTLSCSPISGHRSVSWYQQTPGQGLQFLFEYFSETQRNKGNFPGRFSGRQFSNSRSEMNVSTLELGDSALYLCASSLALAGSYNEQFFGPGTRLTVL.

The rearrangement joins TRBV7-2 to TRBJ2-1; 9 positions match TRBD2. Germline V CDR1 and CDR2: SGHTA, FQGNSA. Trimming removed 1 base from V and 1 base from J; junction bases left unmatched: 5. The CDR3 contains 17 residues. The CDR3 loop is CASSLDNSGSSYNEQFF. CDR3 in DNA: TGTGCCAGCAGCTTAGATAATAGCGGGAGTTCCTACAATGAGCAGTTCTTC. The full variable domain, in which reference TRBV7-2 and TRBJ2-1 provide the parts outside the CDR3, is GAGVSQSPSNKVTEKGKDVELRCDPISGHTALYWYRQSLGQGLEFLIYFQGNSAPDKSGLPSDRFSAERTGGSVSTLTIQRTQQEDSAVYLCASSLDNSGSSYNEQFFGPGTRLTVL.

The rearrangement links TRBV7-2 to TRBJ2-5; 11 nucleotides align to TRBD2. The CDR3 spans 15 residues. Germline CDR1 SGHTA, CDR2 FQGNSA. Trimming at V came to 5 bases and at J to 0 bases, leaving 2 bases not matched to a gene. The CDR3 nucleotides read TGTGCCAGCAGCCCGACTAGCGGGAACCAAGAGACCCAGTACTTC. This gives the protein CASSPTSGNQETQYF.

This clone was recorded once. CDR3 region: CASSSQGAGAYYEQYF. CDR3 DNA sequence: TGCGCCAGCAGCTCACAGGGGGCGGGGGCCTACTACGAGCAGTACTTC. This chain uses TRBV10-1 with TRBJ2-7; 9 nucleotides match TRBD1. In germline, CDR1 is WNHNN, CDR2 SYGVQD (reference sequence). This CDR3 is 16 amino acids long. Trimming cost V 6 bases and J 3 bases; bases outside gene matches: 12.

This rearrangement joins TRBV27 to TRBJ2-3; the D gene could be TRBD1 or TRBD2 (6 bases each). Trimming cost V 7 bases and J 4 bases, with 21 bases left between them. CDR3 length equals 16 residues. Per the germline V gene, CDR1 is MNHEY and CDR2 is SMNVEV (reference sequence). CDR3 nucleotides: TGTGCCAGCAAGAATGGGGGGCCGGGTTTAGCAGATACGCAGTATTTT. It yields the protein CASKNGGPGLADTQYF.

This clone was counted once. V gene TRBV6-4 combines with J gene TRBJ2-4; D possibly uses TRBD1 or TRBD2 (5 bases each). The CDR3 covers 18 residues. The ends were cut back, 3 bases at V and 2 bases at J, with 20 bases in the middle. CDR1 MRHNA and CDR2 SNTAGT come from the germline V gene. CDR3 sequence: CASSERGCRGETKNIQYF. CDR3 DNA sequence: TGTGCCAGCAGTGAGAGGGGTTGTCGGGGAGAAACCAAAAACATTCAGTACTTC.

The rearrangement joins TRBV5-5 to TRBJ1-2, with D perhaps matching TRBD1 (5 bases). CDR1 and CDR2 from the germline V gene are SGHKS and YYEKEE (reference sequence). CDR3 length equals 13 residues. Trimming took 4 bases from V and 2 from J, leaving 9 bases between them. CDR3 residues: CASSPQANYGYTF. The CDR3 DNA reads as TGTGCCAGCAGCCCACAGGCGAACTATGGCTACACCTTC. Looking up the rest from reference TRBV5-5 and TRBJ1-2 gives the full variable domain: DAGVTQSPTHLIKTRGQQVTLRCSPISGHKSVSWYQQVLGQGPQFIFQYYEKEERGRGNFPDRFSARQFPNYSSELNVNALLLGDSALYLCASSPQANYGYTFGSGTRLTVV.

The chain recombines TRBV30 with TRBJ2-7; 12 bases fit TRBD2. V lost 0 bases to trimming and J lost 3 bases; unmatched junction nucleotides: 9. Germline loops: CDR1 GTSNPN, CDR2 SVGIG (reference sequence). This CDR3 comprises 17 residues. The CDR3 coding sequence is TGTGCCTGGAGTGTTACTAGCGGGAGGACGCCTCACTACGAGCAGTACTTC. Encoded protein: CAWSVTSGRTPHYEQYF.

V gene TRBV7-9 combines with J gene TRBJ1-3, with D possibly TRBD1 on 6 matching bases. Germline lookup yields CDR1 SEHNR and CDR2 FQNEAQ (reference sequence). V was shortened by 5 bases and J by 0 bases, with 8 bases between the two germline ends. The CDR3 loop spans 14 amino acids. The CDR3 nucleotides read TGTGCCAGCAGCCGGGACAACTCTGGAAACACCATATATTTT. Encoded protein: CASSRDNSGNTIYF.

This clone has only a few counts. V usage is TRBV6-5 and J usage is TRBJ2-5; D perhaps matches TRBD2 (5 bases). In germline, CDR1 is MNHEY, CDR2 SVGAGI. Between the trimmed V and J ends, which lost 6 bases and 0 bases, there was a span of 11 bases. The CDR3 is 14 residues long. The CDR3 DNA follows: TGTGCCAGCAGAGCGGTTCCGTACCAAGAGACCCAGTACTTC. It yields the protein CASRAVPYQETQYF.

V is TRBV18 and J is TRBJ2-5, with 7 nucleotides matching TRBD1. The germline V gene has CDR1 KGHSH and CDR2 LQKENI. V trimming: 4 bases; J trimming: 3 bases; junction bases outside the gene matches: 8. The CDR3 runs 15 residues. CDR3 bases: TGTGCCAGCTCACTAACCGGGACAGAGGAAGAGACCCAGTACTTC. This gives the protein CASSLTGTEEETQYF.